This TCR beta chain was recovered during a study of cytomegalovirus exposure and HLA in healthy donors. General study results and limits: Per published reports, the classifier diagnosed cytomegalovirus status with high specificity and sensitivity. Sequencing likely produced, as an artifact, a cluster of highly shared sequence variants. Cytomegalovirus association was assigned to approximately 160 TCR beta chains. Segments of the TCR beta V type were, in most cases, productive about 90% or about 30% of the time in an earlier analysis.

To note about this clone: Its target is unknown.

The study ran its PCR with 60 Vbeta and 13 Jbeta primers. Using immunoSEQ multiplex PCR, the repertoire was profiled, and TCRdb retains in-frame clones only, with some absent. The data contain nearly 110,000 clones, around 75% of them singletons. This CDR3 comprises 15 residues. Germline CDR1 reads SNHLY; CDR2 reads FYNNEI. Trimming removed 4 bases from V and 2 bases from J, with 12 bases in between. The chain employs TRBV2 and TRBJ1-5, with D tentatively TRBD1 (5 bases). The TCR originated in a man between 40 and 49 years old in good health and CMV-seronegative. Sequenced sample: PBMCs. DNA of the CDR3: TGTGCCAGCAGTGGACAGCCGAGAGGCAATCAGCCCCAGCATTTT. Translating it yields CASSGQPRGNQPQHF.